The 21 T cell receptor beta chains in this list originate from one sample, sequenced in a study of blood T cells in healthy people across ages. Alongside a J-beta primer mix, a sample-barcoded 5' primer served in a second PCR lasting about 7 to 12 cycles. A single record per CDR3 protein comes from TCRdb applying MiXCR to the 5' RACE reads. The sample yields hundreds of thousands of distinct CDR3 sequences, about 30% seen once. Sequencing was carried out using blood. The receptors stem from a woman older than 75 in good health.

V usage is TRBV2 and J usage is TRBJ2-7; TRBD2 is a possible D gene (5 bases). There are 14 residues in the CDR3. Trimming pared 6 bases from V and 3 bases from J, leaving 15 bases between. The germline gives CDR1 SNHLY, CDR2 FYNNEI. CDR3 DNA sequence: TGTGCCAGCAGCTTCCGGGGATTGAGCTACGAGCAGTACTTC. Translation: CASSFRGLSYEQYF. The full variable domain, completed using reference TRBV2 and TRBJ2-7, is EPEVTQTPSHQVTQMGQEVILRCVPISNHLYFYWYRQILGQKVEFLVSFYNNEISEKSEIFDDQFSVERPDGSNFTLKIRSTKLEDSAMYFCASSFRGLSYEQYFGPGTRLTVT.

There are a few counts of this clonotype. The chain combines TRBV7-8 with TRBJ1-1, with 7 bases identical to TRBD1. The V and J ends lost 2 bases and 11 bases, in that order; junction bases with no gene match: 14. Germline V gene sequence: CDR1 SGHVS, CDR2 FQNEAQ. The CDR3 totals 15 residues. The CDR3, as DNA: TGTGCCAGCAGCTTACAATCCGGGTTGGACAGGCGGGCTTTCTTT. It codes for CASSLQSGLDRRAFF.

This clonotype appeared many times. A much more abundant neighbour one base away suggests this may be a read error. The chain carries TRBV20-1 and TRBJ2-1, with a weak D call TRBD2 (5 bases). Gene TRBJ2-7 matches the end of the DNA better, so the J call may be wrong. The CDR3 is 15 amino acids. CDR1 and CDR2 (germline): DFQATT, SNEGSKA (reference sequence). CDR3 amino acids: CSANLAASSYNEQYF. The CDR3 DNA sequence: TGCAGTGCTAACCTAGCAGCGAGCTCCTACAATGAGCAGTACTTC.

This clonotype was recorded at least ten times. The CDR3 sequence is CSAGLAGGEETQYF. The CDR3 nucleotides read TGCAGTGCCGGACTAGCGGGGGGGGAAGAGACCCAGTACTTC. The J gene is TRBJ2-5, the V gene TRBV20-1; 15 bases agree with TRBD2. The CDR3 is 14 residues long. J lost 3 bases, V lost 6 bases, and 2 bases had no gene match. The germline V gene has CDR1 DFQATT and CDR2 SNEGSKA (reference sequence).

In its sample, this clonotype was seen many times. The rearrangement joins TRBV20-1 to TRBJ2-4; D gene uncertain. V was pared by 1 base and J by 4 bases, with 14 bases between. The germline CDR1 and CDR2 sequences are DFQATT and SNEGSKA (reference sequence). This CDR3 comprises 15 residues. CDR3 in amino acids: CSARAPAQRKNIQYF. The CDR3 nucleotides read TGCAGTGCTAGAGCCCCGGCACAGCGAAAAAACATTCAGTACTTC.

Regarding this clonotype: Sequence at one end of the junction differs from germline and may be a read error. The V gene is TRBV3-1, the J gene TRBJ1-5; D call uncertain. Per germline, CDR1 LGHDT and CDR2 YNNKEL (reference sequence). The length of the CDR3 is 15 residues. CDR3 in DNA: TGTGCCGGCAGCCAAGATCTCGGAAATAATCAGCCCCAGCATTTT. The encoded protein is CAGSQDLGNNQPQHF.

Note on this clonotype: The junction departs from the called germline gene at one end, perhaps through a read error. The chain couples TRBV20-1 to TRBJ1-1; TRBD1 aligns across 11 bases. The CDR3 is made up of 16 amino acids. Germline V gene sequence: CDR1 DFQATT, CDR2 SNEGSKA (reference sequence). In DNA form, the CDR3 reads TGTAGTGCTAGAGATCCGGGACAGGGGGATCACACTGAAGCTTTCTTT. Translated, it gives CSARDPGQGDHTEAFF.

The V gene is TRBV25-1, the J gene TRBJ1-2; D is undetermined. The CDR3 is made up of 13 amino acids. V was pared by 3 bases and J by 1 base, with 6 bases between. The germline CDR1 and CDR2 sequences are MGHDK and SYGVNS. For the CDR3, the DNA is TGTGCCAGCAGTGAGGTGATTAACTATGGCTACACCTTC. Translated, it gives CASSEVINYGYTF.

V is TRBV30 and J is TRBJ1-1; D is undetermined. V was clipped by 0 bases and J by 5 bases, with 13 bases between them. This CDR3 contains 14 residues. The germline gives CDR1 GTSNPN, CDR2 SVGIG (reference sequence). CDR3: CAWSVRGGWTEAFF. The CDR3 nucleotides are TGTGCCTGGAGTGTACGAGGAGGCTGGACTGAAGCTTTCTTT. The full variable domain, with the rest looked up from reference TRBV30 and TRBJ1-1, is SQTIHQWPATLVQPVGSPLSLECTVEGTSNPNLYWYRQAAGRGLQLLFYSVGIGQISSEVPQNLSASRPQDRQFILSSKKLLLSDSGFYLCAWSVRGGWTEAFFGQGTRLTVV.

This clonotype appeared many times. The V call is TRBV24-1, the J call TRBJ2-5, with TRBD2 matching over 7 bases. The CDR3 is made up of 12 amino acids. Germline CDR1 is KGHDR and CDR2 is SFDVKD. The J segment lost 13 bases and the V segment lost 1 base, leaving 5 bases of the junction unmatched. CDR3: CATSDLAGSRYF. The CDR3 nucleotides read TGTGCCACCAGTGATTTAGCGGGGTCACGGTACTTC.

This clonotype was counted between two and nine times. V and J are TRBV28 and TRBJ1-1; no clear D gene. Trimming cost V 7 bases and J 1 base, with 13 bases left between them. The germline V gene has CDR1 MDHEN and CDR2 SYDVKM. The CDR3 runs to 14 residues. CDR3: CASTNVGGNTEAFF. Here the CDR3 DNA reads TGTGCCAGCACCAACGTGGGCGGGAACACTGAAGCTTTCTTT.

This clonotype was picked up many times. The V call is TRBV5-1, the J call TRBJ2-1; TRBD1 is a possible D gene (6 bases). Germline V CDR1 and CDR2: SGHRS, YFSETQ. The CDR3 covers 15 residues. The V end lost 4 bases, the J end lost 3 bases, and 14 bases lay between the germline ends. In nucleotides, the CDR3 is TGCGCCAGCAGCCCGAAACTACAGGGCTACAATGAGCAGTTCTTC. Translated, it gives CASSPKLQGYNEQFF.

A note on this clonotype: This may be a read error, as it is one base from a much larger clone. V gene TRBV4-3 combines with J gene TRBJ1-2; a weak D match, TRBD1 (6 bases). Germline assignment: CDR1 LGHNA and CDR2 YSLEER. The CDR3 extends over 15 amino acids. The CDR3 sequence is CACSQELGQSYGYTF. For the CDR3, the DNA is TGCGCCTGCAGCCAAGAGCTAGGACAGAGCTATGGCTACACCTTC.

This clonotype has a handful of counts. This may come from a read error, since a much larger clone is one base off. The chain has TRBV5-1 and TRBJ2-5, with D perhaps matching TRBD2 (5 bases). Germline assignment: CDR1 SGHRS and CDR2 YFSETQ. This CDR3 is built from 14 residues. V gave up 6 bases and J gave up 11 bases, with 23 bases separating them. Here the CDR3 DNA reads TGCGCCAGCATGTTTAACGGCGGAGGCAATGAGCAGTACTTC. Protein: CASMFNGGGNEQYF. Supplemented by reference TRBV5-1 and TRBJ2-5, the full variable domain reads KAGVTQTPRYLIKTRGQQVTLSCSPISGHRSVSWYQQTPGQGLQFLFEYFSETQRNKGNFPGRFSGRQFSNSRSEMNVSTLELGDSALYLCASMFNGGGNEQYFGPGTRLLVL.

This clonotype appeared many times. This rearrangement joins TRBV6-5 to TRBJ1-2; TRBD1 matches at 10 bases. With V trimmed by 6 bases and J by 8 bases, 12 bases remained unmatched. This CDR3 spans 15 amino acids. CDR1 and CDR2 from the germline V gene are MNHEY and SVGAGI. The CDR3 loop is CASSRPGQGFVGYTF. In DNA, the CDR3 is TGTGCCAGCAGCCGACCGGGACAGGGGTTCGTCGGCTACACCTTC.

This clonotype was observed at least ten times. The J gene is TRBJ2-5, the V gene TRBV7-9, with D maybe TRBD2 (5 bases). Trimming left V 3 bases short and J 10 bases short, with 15 bases between. Germline CDR1 SEHNR, CDR2 FQNEAQ (reference sequence). The CDR3 length is 13 residues. The CDR3 region is CASSLQLLAGQYF. In DNA form, the CDR3 reads TGTGCCAGCAGCTTGCAGTTACTGGCGGGCCAGTACTTC.

This sequence joins TRBV5-5 and TRBJ1-1; the D gene is possibly TRBD1 (5 bases). This CDR3 region has 14 residues. Germline V gene data show CDR1 as SGHKS and CDR2 as YYEKEE (reference sequence). V was cut by 5 bases and J by 2 bases, with 13 bases left in between. CDR3 bases: TGTGCCAGCAGTCGACTGACAGCTAACACTGAAGCTTTCTTT. It is translated as CASSRLTANTEAFF.

This clonotype was seen more than once but under ten times. The CDR3 spells CASSPDFGGQPQHF. CDR3 DNA: TGTGCCAGCAGCCCCGACTTCGGAGGTCAGCCCCAGCATTTT. This chain uses TRBV5-6 with TRBJ1-5; D uncertain. The ends were cut back, 4 bases at V and 6 bases at J, with 14 bases in the middle. Germline CDR1 is SGHDT and CDR2 is YYEEEE. The CDR3 runs 14 residues.

On this clonotype itself: A clone one base away is much larger, so this may be a read error. This chain uses TRBV7-9 with TRBJ1-2; 10 nucleotides match TRBD1. From germline, CDR1 is SEHNR and CDR2 FQNEAQ (reference sequence). V gave up 8 bases and J gave up 12 bases; unmatched junction bases: 12. The CDR3 contains 13 residues. The CDR3 loop is CASGDRGRSGHTF. The DNA of the CDR3 is TGTGCCAGCGGGGACAGGGGCCGGTCCGGCCACACCTTC.

In the case of this clonotype: Given a much more abundant clone one base away, this may be a read error. The chain couples TRBV2 to TRBJ2-6, with a possible D match to TRBD2 (6 bases). Germline values: CDR1 SNHLY, CDR2 FYNNEI. The CDR3 is made up of 18 amino acids. This chain's CDR3 is CASTQGLGRNSGVNVLTF. The CDR3 region has the DNA TGTGCCAGCACCCAGGGTCTGGGGAGGAACTCTGGGGTCAACGTCCTGACTTTC.

This clonotype was detected ten times or more. V and J are TRBV5-1 and TRBJ1-2; 8 bases are a match to TRBD1. Per the germline V gene, CDR1 is SGHRS and CDR2 is YFSETQ. The CDR3 runs 15 residues. The ends lost 3 bases at V and 4 bases at J; junction bases unmatched: 8. The CDR3 sequence is CASSSGQGKVYGYTF. In DNA, the CDR3 is TGCGCCAGCAGCTCCGGACAGGGCAAGGTCTATGGCTACACCTTC.